This T cell receptor beta chain was sequenced for a study of cytomegalovirus exposure and HLA in healthy donors. Notes on this clone: Antigen specificity is unknown.

The PCR made use of 60 Vbeta and 13 Jbeta primers. Original processing notes: Approximately 9.9 million of tens of millions of unique TCR beta chains were shared, per a later count. Method: immunoSEQ multiplex PCR; TCRdb's copy keeps in-frame clones and lacks some. V and J calls and clone size are as listed in that table; D and trimming were resolved from the DNA. The repertoire holds over 90,000 clones, with about three fifths as singletons. Healthy individuals who donated bone marrow served as the donors. General study points: An ancestry cluster, one associated with Asian ancestry, reportedly showed fewer N-insertions than the approximately 660-donor mean in a later analysis. The listing of 160 or so TCR beta chains classed them as cytomegalovirus-associated.

This receptor was identified in a human donor in good health. The source material was PBMCs.

This CDR3 is CASSHPPGRGAYTEAFF. The CDR3 DNA reads as TGCGCCAGCAGCCACCCCCCCGGGCGGGGGGCCTACACTGAAGCTTTCTTT. The chain carries TRBV4-1 and TRBJ1-1, with a weak D call TRBD1 (6 bases). The V gene's germline CDR1 is MGHRA and CDR2 YSYEKL. The CDR3 spans 17 residues. V lost 3 bases and J lost 3, with 20 bases in between.